The 18 T cell receptor beta chains below come from one sample, sequenced in a study of cytomegalovirus exposure and HLA in healthy donors (dated by TCRdb to about 2017). Library generation was performed with the immunoSEQ multiplex PCR assay. A mixture of 60 forward primers for TCR Vbeta segments and 13 reverse primers for TCR Jbeta segments was used in the multiplex PCR. The immuneACCESS repertoire file appears here via TCRdb, limited to in-frame rearrangements. These files lack a portion of the clones; in checked studies, under half of the deficit traces to unresolved V genes, and the cause of the others is not known. The sample table holds under 200,000 clones. The ten largest clones take up approximately 0.8% of the sample. Sequenced sample: PBMCs. These receptors were taken from a young woman in good health and CMV-seropositive.

The rearrangement joins TRBV19 to TRBJ2-1; TRBD2 aligns across 8 bases. The CDR3 extends over 15 amino acids. V lost 5 bases, J lost 2 bases, and 5 bases stayed unmatched. The germline gives CDR1 LNHDA, CDR2 SQIVND (reference sequence). The CDR3 DNA sequence: TGTGCCAGTAGTTCTAGGGGACTAGCCTACAATGAGCAGTTCTTC. It encodes CASSSRGLAYNEQFF.

This rearrangement joins TRBV4-1 to TRBJ2-2; 7 nucleotides line up with TRBD2. CDR3 size: 16 residues. The ends lost 4 bases at V and 1 base at J; junction bases unmatched: 6. CDR1 is MGHRA and CDR2 is YSYEKL in the germline V gene. The CDR3: CASSRPERGNTGELFF. The CDR3 DNA sequence: TGCGCCAGCAGCCGGCCCGAGCGGGGGAACACCGGGGAGCTGTTTTTT.

V usage is TRBV6-1 and J usage is TRBJ1-4; 8 positions match TRBD1. CDR1 and CDR2 from the germline V gene are MNHNS and SASEGT. This CDR3 has 17 amino acids. With V trimmed by 1 base and J by 5 bases, 9 bases remained unmatched. For the CDR3, the DNA is TGTGCCAGCAGTGAAGTCCTCAGGACAGGGAAAAATGAAAAACTGTTTTTT. Translation gives CASSEVLRTGKNEKLFF.

The chain has TRBV19 and TRBJ1-2; D unresolved. The V gene's germline CDR1 is LNHDA and CDR2 SQIVND (reference sequence). With 4 bases removed from V and 7 bases from J, the gap between germline ends came to 13 bases. The CDR3 extends over 13 amino acids. DNA for the CDR3: TGTGCCAGTAGTACTCTCTCTACCGGTGGCTACACCTTC. Translated, it gives CASSTLSTGGYTF.

The rearrangement links TRBV5-1 to TRBJ2-3, with 8 bases identical to TRBD2. The CDR3 contains 15 residues. The trim removed 4 bases at V and 2 bases at J, leaving 6 bases unmatched. Per the germline V gene, CDR1 is SGHRS and CDR2 is YFSETQ. The CDR3 loop reads CASSPGGGYTDTQYF. Written as DNA, the CDR3 is TGCGCCAGCAGCCCGGGGGGGGGTTACACAGATACGCAGTATTTT.

The chain carries TRBV2 and TRBJ2-5; 7 bases map to TRBD2. With V trimmed by 6 bases and J by 6 bases, 1 base remained unmatched. The CDR3 covers 11 residues. Germline CDR1 SNHLY, CDR2 FYNNEI. CDR3 sequence: CASRGLKTQYF. CDR3 sequence (DNA): TGTGCCAGCAGGGGACTAAAGACCCAGTACTTC.

The chain carries TRBV4-2 and TRBJ1-5, with TRBD1 as a possible D gene (5 bases). The CDR3 has 16 amino acids. The V and J ends lost 0 bases and 1 base respectively, with 10 bases between them. Germline V gene data show CDR1 as LGHNA and CDR2 as YNFKEQ. CDR3 bases: TGTGCCAGCAGCCAAGAGCGGGGACGGAGCAATCAGCCCCAGCATTTT. Translation: CASSQERGRSNQPQHF.

CDR3 sequence: CSVEAGMGGYTF. The CDR3 DNA is TGCAGCGTTGAAGCGGGAATGGGCGGCTACACCTTC. The chain uses TRBV29-1 and TRBJ1-2; no clear D gene. This CDR3 has 12 residues. Germline lookup yields CDR1 SQVTM and CDR2 ANQGSEA. V was cut by 1 base and J by 8 bases, with 11 bases left in between.

The V and J genes are TRBV19 and TRBJ2-5; possible D gene TRBD2, 6 bases. The CDR3 contains 14 residues. Trimming took off 5 bases at V and 2 bases at J, with 12 bases between the two ends. Per the germline V gene, CDR1 is LNHDA and CDR2 is SQIVND (reference sequence). This chain's CDR3 is CASSPGLNQETQYF. As DNA, the CDR3 is TGTGCCAGTAGTCCGGGACTCAATCAAGAGACCCAGTACTTC.

This chain connects TRBV12-1 to TRBJ2-7; the tabulated D call, TRBD2, remains unverified against the DNA. TRBV12-1 is labeled a pseudogene. CDR3 length: 16 residues. CDR3 sequence reads: CASSLLAGAAWDEQYF. CDR3 nucleotides: TGTGCCAGCAGCTTACTAGCGGGGGCCGCATGGGACGAGCAGTACTTC.

The J gene is TRBJ1-1, the V gene TRBV11-2, with D perhaps TRBD1 (5 bases). This CDR3 spans 13 amino acids. V lost 8 bases and J 1 base, leaving 11 bases between the germline ends. Per germline, CDR1 SGHAT and CDR2 FQNNGV. In DNA, the CDR3 is TGTGCCAGCGGATTAAGGGGGAACACTGAAGCTTTCTTT. Its translation: CASGLRGNTEAFF.

The chain links TRBV7-9 to TRBJ1-4; the D gene is possibly TRBD1 (6 bases). In germline, CDR1 is SEHNR, CDR2 FQNEAQ (reference sequence). Trimming took off 7 bases at V and 7 bases at J, with 19 bases between the two ends. This CDR3 has 15 amino acids. CDR3 bases: TGTGCCAGCAACAACCTAGGGGGGGCCGGTGAAAAACTGTTTTTT. As protein: CASNNLGGAGEKLFF.

The chain has TRBV13 and TRBJ1-1, with D hard to call. This CDR3 region has 15 residues. Trimming pared 5 bases from V and 1 base from J, leaving 14 bases between. From germline, CDR1 is PRHDT and CDR2 FYEKMQ (reference sequence). The CDR3 reads CASSRMGSGNTEAFF. As DNA, the CDR3 is TGTGCCAGCAGCCGAATGGGGAGCGGGAACACTGAAGCTTTCTTT.

This chain uses TRBV20-1 with TRBJ1-4; D unresolved. The CDR3 loop spans 11 amino acids. The germline V gene encodes CDR1 DFQATT and CDR2 SNEGSKA (reference sequence). Trimming cost V 1 base and J 8 bases, with 5 bases left between them. CDR3 DNA: TGCAGTGCTAGAGTCCTGGAAAAACTGTTTTTT. Protein product: CSARVLEKLFF.

V and J are TRBV5-1 and TRBJ2-1, with D maybe TRBD2 (5 bases). Germline V gene data show CDR1 as SGHRS and CDR2 as YFSETQ. CDR3 length: 15 residues. V dropped 1 base and J dropped 3 bases, with 11 bases sitting between them. The CDR3 DNA is TGCGCCAGCAGCTTGAATCCGGGGTTCTACAATGAGCAGTTCTTC. Amino acids: CASSLNPGFYNEQFF.

The chain employs TRBV7-3 and TRBJ2-3, with 7 positions matching TRBD2. The CDR3 length is 16 residues. Germline CDR1 SGHTA, CDR2 FQGTGA. Trimming cost V 2 bases and J 6 bases; bases outside gene matches: 11. CDR3 region: CASSLLGGGSMDTQYF. As DNA, the CDR3 is TGTGCCAGCAGCTTACTGGGCGGGGGAAGCATGGATACGCAGTATTTT.

This sequence joins TRBV4-1 and TRBJ1-1; a possible D gene is TRBD1 (5 bases). Germline V CDR1 and CDR2: MGHRA, YSYEKL. V shed 4 bases and J shed 5 bases, with 14 bases lying between them. The CDR3 is 14 residues long. CDR3: CASSPGGRRTEAFF. CDR3 DNA: TGCGCCAGCAGCCCGGGGGGGAGGAGGACTGAAGCTTTCTTT.

V gene TRBV5-5 combines with J gene TRBJ1-2; D is undetermined. The CDR3 contains 20 residues. Trimming shortened V by 0 bases and J by 4 bases, and 28 bases separated the two germline ends. Germline CDR1 and CDR2: SGHKS and YYEKEE (reference sequence). The CDR3 is CASSLAVPKTPIPSGYGYTF. The CDR3 bases are TGTGCCAGCAGCTTGGCCGTTCCCAAAACCCCGATTCCTAGTGGCTATGGCTACACCTTC. The full variable domain, completed using reference TRBV5-5 and TRBJ1-2, is DAGVTQSPTHLIKTRGQQVTLRCSPISGHKSVSWYQQVLGQGPQFIFQYYEKEERGRGNFPDRFSARQFPNYSSELNVNALLLGDSALYLCASSLAVPKTPIPSGYGYTFGSGTRLTVV.